These T cell receptor beta chains were read from a single sample in a study of shared clonotypes between healthy human individuals. The data were produced by immunoSEQ multiplex PCR, yet TCRdb's version contains in-frame clones alone and is incomplete. Of some 2,500,000 clones detected, over 85% appear once; the ten largest clones hold around 0.4%. Sequenced sample: naive CD4+ T cells from PBMCs. These receptors were obtained from a man between 18 and 35 years old in good health. Some clones in this sample may be carry-over from other donors' samples. Each CDR3 is given with its conserved first and last residue. A D gene is named only where the DNA matches it firmly. Rows give clone size only sometimes, using once, few, many, or a class for an expanded clone.

clone_size,d_call,j_call,v_call,cdr3_nt,cdr3_aa
-,-,TRBJ2-3,TRBV4-2,TGTGCCAGCAGCCATCCCTCACGGCCTAGCGAGGGGGTGGTAGATACGCAGTATTTT,CASSHPSRPSEGVVDTQYF
-,-,TRBJ1-2,TRBV6-1,TGTGCCAGCAGTGATGCTCCGGGGGCCTACTATGGCTACACCTTC,CASSDAPGAYYGYTF
-,-,TRBJ1-3,TRBV28,TGTGCCACAGCCGCGGGAAACACCATATATTTT,CATAAGNTIYF
-,-,TRBJ2-7,TRBV29-1,TGCAGCGTAGCGGTAGGTATGGATGAGCAGTACTTC,CSVAVGMDEQYF
-,-,TRBJ1-4,TRBV28,TGTGCCAGCAAATCTTGGAAAGGTGAAAAACTGTTTTTT,CASKSWKGEKLFF
-,-,TRBJ2-7,TRBV11-2,TGTGCCAGCAGCTTAGGGCTAGCCGAGCAGTACTTC,CASSLGLAEQYF
-,TRBD1,TRBJ2-1,TRBV28,TGTGCCAGCAGTTTTTACAGGGGGCGCAGGGATGAGCAGTTCTTC,CASSFYRGRRDEQFF
once,-,TRBJ2-5,TRBV2,TGTGCCAGCAGAGAGAGAGCGGACACGTACCAAGAGACCCAGTACTTC,CASRERADTYQETQYF
-,TRBD1,TRBJ2-2,TRBV5-1,TGCGCCAGCAGCGAGGGGACAGGCAACACCGGGGAGCTGTTTTTT,CASSEGTGNTGELFF
-,TRBD2,TRBJ2-3,TRBV7-9,TGTGCCAGCGCGGGAGGGCCGGTAGATACGCAGTATTTT,CASAGGPVDTQYF
-,-,TRBJ1-1,TRBV20-1,TGCAGTGCTAGTAAAGGGCTTGAAGCTTTCTTT,CSASKGLEAFF
-,TRBD1,TRBJ1-5,TRBV6-6,TGTGCCAGCAGTTTGGGACAGGGATATCAGCCCCAGCATTTT,CASSLGQGYQPQHF
-,-,TRBJ2-7,TRBV2,TGTGCCACCGTCCTAGCGAACTCCTACGAGCAGTACTTC,CATVLANSYEQYF
-,TRBD1,TRBJ2-7,TRBV4-3,TGCGCCCTCTCAAAGCCGGACAGGGCTACCTACGAGCAGTACTTC,CALSKPDRATYEQYF
-,-,TRBJ1-2,TRBV29-1,TGCAGCGATGGGGGGGCGCCTCGGGGCTACACCTTC,CSDGGAPRGYTF
-,TRBD2,TRBJ2-1,TRBV5-1,TGCGCCAGCAGACCCTTAGCGGGAGTTCCGAATGAGCAGTTCTTC,CASRPLAGVPNEQFF
-,TRBD2,TRBJ2-2,TRBV6-1,TGTGCCAGCAGTGAAGCGGGACTAGGGACCGGGGAGCTGTTTTTT,CASSEAGLGTGELFF
-,-,TRBJ2-7,TRBV9,TGTGCCAGCAGCCCCGGGGCGACCCTCTCCTACGAGCAGTACTTC,CASSPGATLSYEQYF
-,TRBD1,TRBJ2-7,TRBV27,TGTGCCAGCAGTCCCATGAGTGGGACAGGGGCCAACGAGCAGTACTTC,CASSPMSGTGANEQYF
-,-,TRBJ2-5,TRBV4-1,TGCGCCAGCAGCCAAGATTCAACAGGGACTTGGGGGACCCAGTACTTC,CASSQDSTGTWGTQYF
-,-,TRBJ2-7,TRBV20-1,TGCAGTGCTAGTCTCCTAGGGGAGCAGTACTTC,CSASLLGEQYF
-,TRBD2,TRBJ2-1,TRBV5-1,TGCGCCAGCAGCTTCGGACTAGCGGGAGCCCGTTCCTACAATGAGCAGTTCTTC,CASSFGLAGARSYNEQFF
few,-,TRBJ1-1,TRBV19,TGTGCCAGTAGTGAAGCAGGGCCCTGGGAAGCTTTCTTT,CASSEAGPWEAFF
-,-,TRBJ2-2,TRBV11-2,TGTGCCAGCAGCCGACAGCTGAACACCGGGGAGCTGTTTTTT,CASSRQLNTGELFF
-,-,TRBJ2-1,TRBV7-8,TGTGCCAGCAGCTTAGATCGGTGGGAGCAGTATGGTGAGCAGTTCTTC,CASSLDRWEQYGEQFF
-,TRBD2,TRBJ2-1,TRBV5-6,TGTGCCAGCAGGGAACTAGCGGGGATATACAATGAGCAGTTCTTC,CASRELAGIYNEQFF
-,-,TRBJ1-2,TRBV19,TGTGCCAGTAGTATCTTAAGACCGACAAATGGGGATGGCTACACCTTC,CASSILRPTNGDGYTF
-,TRBD1,TRBJ1-4,TRBV4-1,TGCGCCAGCAGCAAACCGGGACAGAGGTCTGAAAAACTGTTTTTT,CASSKPGQRSEKLFF
once,TRBD1,TRBJ2-7,TRBV5-1,TGCGCCAGCAGCCGTGGTGGCCGGGACAGAGCCTACGAGCAGTACTTC,CASSRGGRDRAYEQYF
-,-,TRBJ1-3,TRBV18,TGTGCCAGCTCACCATCAAGGACCTCTGGAAACACCATATATTTT,CASSPSRTSGNTIYF
-,-,TRBJ1-3,TRBV4-2,TGTGCCAGCAGCCAAGATGGGAGGGACACCATATATTTT,CASSQDGRDTIYF
-,-,TRBJ2-7,TRBV19,TGTGCCAGCCGACCCTCAGGGGTTTCCTACGAGCAGTACTTC,CASRPSGVSYEQYF
-,-,TRBJ1-2,TRBV7-9,TGTGCCAGCAGCTTAGATATTAACTATGGCTACACCTTC,CASSLDINYGYTF
once,-,TRBJ2-1,TRBV25-1,TGTGCCAGCAGTGAGTTATCGAGCGTTTCCTACAATGAGCAGTTCTTC,CASSELSSVSYNEQFF
-,TRBD2,TRBJ2-3,TRBV10-3,TGTGCCATCGGGGGGGAGCGGGGAAGCACAGATACGCAGTATTTT,CAIGGERGSTDTQYF
-,TRBD1,TRBJ2-7,TRBV7-3,TGTGCCAGCAGCAGGACAGGGCCCTCCTACGAGCAGTACTTC,CASSRTGPSYEQYF
few,-,TRBJ1-1,TRBV2,TGTGCCAGCAGAGACGTACGAAGGGGGGACACTGAAGCTTTCTTT,CASRDVRRGDTEAFF
-,TRBD1,TRBJ1-1,TRBV18,TGTGCCAGTTCACCTGACAGGGGGCAGGTGTACACTGAAGCTTTCTTT,CASSPDRGQVYTEAFF
-,-,TRBJ1-2,TRBV5-1,TGCGCCAGCAGCTTGAAGTTGCAGGGCGCCCACGATAGAGGCTACACCTTC,CASSLKLQGAHDRGYTF
-,-,TRBJ1-4,TRBV18,TGTGCCAGCTCACCAGGGGCAGGGAATGAAAAACTGTTTTTT,CASSPGAGNEKLFF
once,-,TRBJ2-3,TRBV5-6,TGTGCCAGCAGCTTTCGAACCCGGGGGCGGATAGATACGCAGTATTTT,CASSFRTRGRIDTQYF
-,-,TRBJ2-1,TRBV7-8,TGTGCCAGCAGCAACAGGGTCTACAATGAGCAGTTCTTC,CASSNRVYNEQFF
-,TRBD1,TRBJ1-5,TRBV19,TGTGCCAGTAGTCGGGACAGTAATCAGCCCCAGCATTTT,CASSRDSNQPQHF
-,-,TRBJ2-1,TRBV7-8,TGTGCCAGCAGCACACTTAGGGGGTCGGGTGAGCAGTTCTTC,CASSTLRGSGEQFF
-,-,TRBJ2-1,TRBV25-1,TGTGCCAGCAGTGAATTGAGGGGCGCTTACAATGAGCAGTTCTTC,CASSELRGAYNEQFF